A single sample gave rise to the 6 T cell receptor beta chains below, sequenced in a study of beta chain features in type 1 diabetes. Findings and limits, study-wide: Among all four CD4+ subsets, Type 1 diabetes patients had TCRB CDR3s that were moderately but significantly shorter.

All of the isolated RNA was reverse transcribed, so expressed TCRB transcripts were sequenced. The protocol was immunoSEQ multiplex PCR, while the TCRdb copy is restricted to in-frame clones and leaves out a portion. The top ten clones hold more than 0.1% of a sample with over 600,000 clones, around 11% of them seen once. Their cognate antigens are unknown. Material: naive CD4+ T cells from blood. These receptors were taken from a young man with type 1 diabetes.

This clone was counted a few times. The CDR3 protein is CASRPEAFF. In DNA, the CDR3 is TGTGCCAGCAGACCTGAAGCTTTCTTT. This chain connects TRBV6-6 to TRBJ1-1; no reliable D call. Looked up from germline, CDR1 is MNHNY and CDR2 is SVGAGI (reference sequence). The CDR3 totals 9 residues. V lost 6 bases to trimming and J lost 6 bases, with 2 bases between them.

The chain is built from TRBV9 and TRBJ1-2, with TRBD1 matching 7 bases. The ends lost 4 bases at V and 5 bases at J; junction bases unmatched: 11. Germline assignment: CDR1 SGDLS and CDR2 YYNGEE. The CDR3 runs to 15 residues. The CDR3 DNA follows: TGTGCCAGCAGCCAATCGACAGGGTCCCAATATGGCTACACCTTC. It yields the protein CASSQSTGSQYGYTF.

The chain joins TRBV7-9 to TRBJ2-1; D unresolved. CDR1 is SEHNR, CDR2 FQNEAQ, per germline (reference sequence). The V gene lost 6 bases and the J gene lost 7 bases, with 10 bases spanning the gap. The CDR3 totals 12 residues. CDR3 DNA sequence: TGTGCCAGCAGTCATGAGTTTAATGAGCAGTTCTTC. Amino acids: CASSHEFNEQFF.

The chain recombines TRBV4-3 with TRBJ2-3; 11 bases fit TRBD2. The CDR3 extends over 17 amino acids. CDR1 is LGHNA and CDR2 is YSLEER in the germline V gene. V lost 2 bases and J lost 0; bases outside the gene matches: 4. The CDR3 spells CASSQQTSGGSTDTQYF. CDR3 DNA sequence: TGCGCCAGCAGCCAACAAACTAGCGGGGGAAGCACAGATACGCAGTATTTT.

This clone has more than one count but fewer than ten. This chain links TRBV18 with TRBJ2-1; D uncertain. V dropped 3 bases and J dropped 3 bases, with 3 bases sitting between them. From germline, CDR1 is KGHSH and CDR2 LQKENI. CDR3 size: 12 residues. The CDR3 nucleotides read TGTGCCAGCTCACCCGACTACAATGAGCAGTTCTTC. Translating it yields CASSPDYNEQFF.

V is TRBV7-2 and J is TRBJ2-1; unclear D gene. V was cut by 7 bases and J by 3 bases, with 10 bases left in between. This CDR3 has 13 residues. Germline V gene lookup returns CDR1 SGHTA and CDR2 FQGNSA. The CDR3 DNA reads TGTGCCAGCAACCCCGGCGGCTACAATGAGCAGTTCTTC. It specifies CASNPGGYNEQFF.